This T cell receptor (beta chain) comes out of a study of OX40 agonist ivuxolimab in advanced cancers. On the study more broadly: Eligibility rules accepted prior anti-PD-1, anti-PD-L1 or anti-CTLA-4 therapy, and approximately 40% had some. Two cutaneous melanoma patients and one hepatocellular carcinoma patient, three in all, had partial responses.

Whole-study findings and limits: Partial responders dosed at 0.1-3.0 mg/kg displayed clonal expansion ranking among the lowest. Normalized T-cell clonal expansion was also low in a subset of nonresponders.

The CDR3 consists of 14 residues. Germline V CDR1 and CDR2: MDHEN, SYDVKM. The trim removed 1 base at V and 6 bases at J, leaving 4 bases unmatched. Libraries were prepared by immunoSEQ multiplex PCR; TCRdb keeps only in-frame clonotypes and omits some of them. In the table there are some 45,000 clones, over 75% of which are singletons. As concerns this clone: The antigen is unknown.

The chain couples TRBV28 to TRBJ1-2; 8 nucleotides align to TRBD1. Here the sequenced sample was CD4+ or CD8+ T cells sorted from blood, taken in a trial of the OX40 agonist ivuxolimab. The receptor's source is an adult with an advanced solid tumor such as melanoma, head and neck, liver or kidney cancer. CDR3 protein: CASSLSSGQDGYTF. CDR3 nucleotide sequence: TGTGCCAGCAGTTTATCTTCGGGACAGGATGGCTACACCTTC.